Listed below are T cell receptor beta chains from one sample, sequenced in a study of HIV-infected patients and healthy controls. MiXCR, applied by TCRdb to the 5' RACE reads, yields one record per CDR3 protein. The data hold some 20,000 distinct CDR3 sequences, with 10% to 15% observed a single time. Sequencing was done on a sample of blood. Receptor source: an adult in good health. Each CDR3 is given with its conserved first and last residue. Each record gives: V gene, D gene, clone size, J gene, CDR3 protein, CDR3 DNA. The D gene is left open where the match is weak. Size values are once, few and many counts, or a class for expanded clones, and some rows have none.

V: TRBV6-2/TRBV6-3; D: -; size: -; J: TRBJ1-5; CDR3: CASSADSNQPQHF; DNA: TGTGCCAGCAGCGCTGATAGCAATCAGCCCCAGCATTTT
V: TRBV6-2/TRBV6-3; D: TRBD2; size: -; J: TRBJ2-1; CDR3: CASTNGPGGQFF; DNA: TGTGCCAGCACCAATGGCCCGGGGGGGCAGTTCTTC
V: TRBV7-2; D: -; size: many; J: TRBJ1-2; CDR3: CASSLVGNYGYTF; DNA: TGTGCCAGCAGCTTGGTGGGGAACTATGGCTACACCTTC
V: TRBV7-9; D: -; size: -; J: TRBJ2-5; CDR3: CASSWVQGLETQYF; DNA: TGTGCCAGCAGCTGGGTCCAGGGGCTTGAGACCCAGTACTTC
V: TRBV7-2; D: -; size: medium-sized; J: TRBJ2-2; CDR3: CASSSIGTTNTGELFF; DNA: TGTGCCAGCAGCTCCATCGGGACAACCAACACCGGGGAGCTGTTTTTT
V: TRBV6-2/TRBV6-3; D: -; size: medium-sized; J: TRBJ2-3; CDR3: CASSLLVSSTDTQYF; DNA: TGTGCCAGCAGCTTACTCGTCAGTTCCACAGATACGCAGTATTTT
V: TRBV18; D: -; size: many; J: TRBJ1-3; CDR3: CASSPVGLYISGNTIYF; DNA: TGTGCCAGCTCACCAGTTGGTTTATATATCTCTGGAAACACCATATATTTT
V: TRBV20-1; D: -; size: -; J: TRBJ2-1; CDR3: CSAETVDLENEQFF; DNA: TGCAGTGCTGAGACAGTTGACCTGGAGAATGAGCAGTTCTTC
V: TRBV6-5; D: TRBD2; size: many; J: TRBJ2-1; CDR3: CASSKLAGHGYNEQFF; DNA: TGTGCCAGCAGTAAACTAGCGGGGCACGGGTACAATGAGCAGTTCTTC
V: TRBV6-6; D: TRBD2; size: -; J: TRBJ2-1; CDR3: CASSPGGLGKNEQFF; DNA: TGTGCCAGCAGTCCCGGGGGACTAGGTAAAAATGAGCAGTTCTTC
V: TRBV3-1; D: TRBD2; size: many; J: TRBJ2-7; CDR3: CASSHQTSGYEQYF; DNA: TGTGCCAGCAGCCATCAGACTAGCGGGTACGAGCAGTACTTC
V: TRBV10-3; D: -; size: many; J: TRBJ2-7; CDR3: CAISAGRQRAYEQYF; DNA: TGTGCCATCAGTGCCGGGAGACAGCGGGCCTACGAGCAGTACTTC
V: TRBV6-5; D: -; size: medium-sized; J: TRBJ1-1; CDR3: CASSYLGGVAFF; DNA: TGTGCCAGCAGTTACTTGGGGGGCGTAGCTTTCTTT
V: TRBV19; D: TRBD1; size: -; J: TRBJ2-7; CDR3: CASNNQGVGYEQYF; DNA: TGTGCCAGTAACAACCAGGGGGTAGGGTACGAGCAGTACTTC
V: TRBV29-1; D: TRBD2; size: -; J: TRBJ2-1; CDR3: CSVRLAGGPGNRGNEQFF; DNA: TGCAGCGTCAGGCTAGCGGGGGGTCCCGGGAACCGCGGCAATGAGCAGTTCTTC
V: TRBV12-3/TRBV12-4; D: -; size: many; J: TRBJ1-5; CDR3: CASSKGRRDQPQHF; DNA: TGTGCCAGCTCGAAGGGCCGGCGAGATCAGCCCCAGCATTTT
V: TRBV30; D: -; size: many; J: TRBJ2-7; CDR3: CACINPRRPGEQYF; DNA: TGTGCCTGCATAAACCCTCGCCGACCCGGCGAGCAGTACTTC
V: TRBV7-2; D: -; size: many; J: TRBJ2-3; CDR3: CASRLLARGWADTQYF; DNA: TGTGCCAGCAGGTTACTCGCCCGGGGGTGGGCAGATACGCAGTATTTT
V: TRBV7-2; D: TRBD1; size: -; J: TRBJ1-1; CDR3: CASSLQGAKTEAFF; DNA: TGTGCCAGCAGCTTACAGGGGGCAAAGACTGAAGCTTTCTTT
V: TRBV6-2/TRBV6-3; D: -; size: many; J: TRBJ2-1; CDR3: CASSAGRNEQFF; DNA: TGTGCCAGCAGTGCTGGGAGGAATGAGCAGTTCTTC
V: TRBV11-2; D: -; size: many; J: TRBJ1-2; CDR3: CASRRPATHNYGYTF; DNA: TGTGCCAGCAGAAGGCCCGCGACACATAACTATGGCTACACCTTC
V: TRBV20-1; D: TRBD1; size: many; J: TRBJ1-2; CDR3: CSASPTGGDYGYTF; DNA: TGCAGTGCTAGCCCGACAGGGGGCGACTATGGCTACACCTTC
V: TRBV4-2; D: TRBD1; size: -; J: TRBJ1-4; CDR3: CASSQDEQGAKEKLFF; DNA: TGTGCCAGCAGCCAAGATGAGCAGGGGGCGAAAGAAAAACTGTTTTTT
V: TRBV7-2; D: TRBD2; size: -; J: TRBJ2-7; CDR3: CASSLAPSGGYEQYF; DNA: TGTGCCAGCAGCTTAGCGCCGTCGGGGGGCTACGAGCAGTACTTC
V: TRBV3-1; D: -; size: many; J: TRBJ1-1; CDR3: CASSQGGGSTEAFF; DNA: TGTGCCAGCAGCCAAGGGGGAGGGAGTACTGAAGCTTTCTTT
V: TRBV12-3/TRBV12-4; D: TRBD1; size: many; J: TRBJ1-5; CDR3: CASSSETGLGQPQHF; DNA: TGTGCCAGCAGTTCTGAGACAGGGTTGGGTCAGCCCCAGCATTTT
V: TRBV6-2/TRBV6-3; D: -; size: -; J: TRBJ2-5; CDR3: CASGDSPETQYF; DNA: TGTGCCAGCGGGGACTCCCCGGAGACCCAGTACTTC
V: TRBV28; D: -; size: few; J: TRBJ2-1; CDR3: CASSKQVGYNEQFF; DNA: TGTGCCAGCAGTAAACAAGTGGGTTACAATGAGCAGTTCTTC
V: TRBV18; D: -; size: many; J: TRBJ1-3; CDR3: CASSPNGGEISGNTIYF; DNA: TGTGCCAGCTCACCAAACGGGGGCGAGATCTCTGGAAACACCATATATTTT
V: TRBV25-1; D: TRBD1; size: many; J: TRBJ1-2; CDR3: CASSEWQGQDSYGYTF; DNA: TGTGCCAGCAGTGAATGGCAGGGACAGGATTCCTATGGCTACACCTTC